The entry that follows covers one T cell receptor beta chain sequence. Its antigen is not yet known. No per-base quality is available; no much larger clone lies one base away. The germline V gene yields SGHDT for CDR1 and YYEEEE for CDR2. The CDR3 contains 15 residues, cysteine and phenylalanine counted. Left in the record is the CDR3 DNA by itself, 45 bases read in frame from the first base. Trimming takes 1 base from V and 5 bases from J, and the germline ends sit 14 bases apart. Participants in the prospective study were enrolled through a virtual design, were aged roughly 18 to 100 years, and lived in roughly 25 United States geographic areas. To assign participants to cohorts, the prospective study relied on clinical history that participants themselves reported in a screening survey and a study questionnaire. For ImmuneRACE Cohort 3, a participant was defined as recovered based on two consecutive negative NP/OP PCR tests, clearance by a healthcare professional, or resolution of symptoms. In the prospective study, mobile phlebotomists collected whole blood, serum and a nasopharyngeal or oropharyngeal swab from each participant. Additional blood draws and questionnaires over an approximately 2-month period could optionally be provided by prospective study participants. Prospective study blood samples were shipped either frozen or at room temperature before DNA extraction.

The data belong to a study of blood T cell repertoires in COVID-19 (dated by TCRdb to the early 2020s). Study-wide context: Samples from collaborators originated in the United States, Italy and Spain and spanned both the acute and convalescent phases of COVID-19. The material from the prospective study consisted of cDNA or gDNA derived from T cells, B-cell-depleted T cells, or PBMCs. The dataset comprised deeply sampled blood TCRbeta repertoires from subjects exposed to, actively infected with, or recovered from COVID-19. The repertoires were released in a freely available public database intended as a resource for research on the immune response to SARS-CoV-2. Samples came from the ongoing ImmuneRACE study (first 160 participants) plus 1,254 subjects from 6 global collaborators. A de-identified subject ID, COVID-19 status, age in years and sex were almost always included in the sample metadata. Where HLA class I and class II types were available, the types were taken from metadata supplied by the sample provider, not from assay-based typing.

TCRbeta CDR3 regions were amplified from genomic DNA by means of the immunoSEQ Assay, a bias-controlled multiplex PCR. In the paper's pipeline: The number of nucleated cells in each sample was estimated from the amplification of reference gene primers within the assay. Sequence reads were collapsed and filtered to measure the absolute abundance of every unique TCRbeta CDR3 rearrangement. Productive Simpson clonality was computed per sample as the square root of Simpson's diversity index over productive rearrangements. Held by TCRdb, this immuneACCESS table contains in-frame sequences only and omits some clones. Under half of the omission traces to an unresolved V gene where checked; the cause of the rest is unknown. V and J calls and clone size are copied from that table; D and trimming were computed from the DNA. The sample table contains about 160,000 clones; only one count was recorded for over 80% of them. Approximately 4% of the sample comes from the top ten.

Overall study results and their limits: The quantity of clinical and demographic metadata differed by source and by participant and was supplied without curation.

The rearranged chain carries TRBV5-6 and TRBJ2-3, with an unclear D gene assignment. Sequenced input: PBMCs or T cells enriched from blood (not recorded which). This receptor was taken from a woman in her 50s who had recovered from COVID-19. Here the CDR3 is given as CASSLLTFSGDTQYF. In nucleotide form, the sequence is TGTGCCAGCAGCTTGTTGACCTTCTCGGGAGATACGCAGTATTTT.